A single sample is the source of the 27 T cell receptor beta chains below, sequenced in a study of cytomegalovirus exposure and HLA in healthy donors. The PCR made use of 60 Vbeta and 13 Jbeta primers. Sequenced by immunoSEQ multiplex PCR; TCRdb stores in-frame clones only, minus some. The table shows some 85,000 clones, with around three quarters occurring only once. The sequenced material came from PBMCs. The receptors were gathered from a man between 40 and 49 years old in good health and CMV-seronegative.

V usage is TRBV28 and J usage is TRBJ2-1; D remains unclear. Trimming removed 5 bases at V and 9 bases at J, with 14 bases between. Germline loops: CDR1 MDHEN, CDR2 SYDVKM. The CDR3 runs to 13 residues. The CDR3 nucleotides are TGTGCCAGCAGTAAACAGTTTATACGTGAGCAGTTCTTC. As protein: CASSKQFIREQFF.

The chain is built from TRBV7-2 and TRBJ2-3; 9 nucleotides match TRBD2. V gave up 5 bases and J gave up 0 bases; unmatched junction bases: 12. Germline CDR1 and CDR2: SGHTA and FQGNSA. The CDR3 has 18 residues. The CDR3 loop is CASSPRLADKPSTDTQYF. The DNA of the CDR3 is TGTGCCAGCAGCCCCCGACTAGCGGATAAACCTAGCACAGATACGCAGTATTTT.

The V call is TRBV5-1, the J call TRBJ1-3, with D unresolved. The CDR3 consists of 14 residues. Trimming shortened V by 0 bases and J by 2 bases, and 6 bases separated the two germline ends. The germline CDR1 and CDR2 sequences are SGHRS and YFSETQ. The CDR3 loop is CASSLGETGNTIYF. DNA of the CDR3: TGCGCCAGCAGCTTGGGAGAAACTGGAAACACCATATATTTT.

The CDR3 protein is CASSPGTGPLRGYTF. The CDR3 DNA sequence: TGTGCCAGCAGCCCGGGGACAGGCCCTTTGCGTGGCTACACCTTC. The gene calls are TRBV7-6 and TRBJ1-2, with 8 bases fitting TRBD1. V lost 5 bases to trimming and J lost 7 bases; unmatched junction nucleotides: 12. Germline values: CDR1 SGHVS, CDR2 FNYEAQ. The CDR3 is 15 residues long.

CDR3 in DNA: TGTGCCAGCAGCTCGGGAGAGGCAGCTATCTATGGCTACACCTTC. Translation: CASSSGEAAIYGYTF. V is TRBV7-3 and J is TRBJ1-2; D remains unclear. With 4 bases removed from V and 4 bases from J, the gap between germline ends came to 16 bases. The CDR3 is made up of 15 amino acids. From germline, CDR1 is SGHTA and CDR2 FQGTGA.

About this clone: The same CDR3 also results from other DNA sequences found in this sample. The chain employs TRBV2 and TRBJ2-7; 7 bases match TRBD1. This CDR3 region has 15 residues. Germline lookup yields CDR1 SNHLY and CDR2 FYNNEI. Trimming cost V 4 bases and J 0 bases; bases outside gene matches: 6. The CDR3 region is CASSVDRVLSYEQYF. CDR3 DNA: TGTGCCAGCAGTGTTGACAGGGTGCTCTCCTACGAGCAGTACTTC.

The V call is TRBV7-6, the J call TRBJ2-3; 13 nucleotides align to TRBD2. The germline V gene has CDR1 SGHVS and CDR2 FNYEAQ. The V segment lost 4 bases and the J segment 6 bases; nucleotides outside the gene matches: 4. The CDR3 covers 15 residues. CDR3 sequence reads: CASSSRTSGGDTQYF. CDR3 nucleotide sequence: TGTGCCAGCAGCTCCCGGACTAGCGGGGGTGATACGCAGTATTTT.

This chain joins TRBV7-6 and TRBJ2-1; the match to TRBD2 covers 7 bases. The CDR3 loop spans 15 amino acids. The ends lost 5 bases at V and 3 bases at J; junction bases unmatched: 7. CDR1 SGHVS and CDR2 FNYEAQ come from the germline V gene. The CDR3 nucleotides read TGTGCCAGCAGCCGGGAGGTCCTCGACTACAATGAGCAGTTCTTC. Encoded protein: CASSREVLDYNEQFF.

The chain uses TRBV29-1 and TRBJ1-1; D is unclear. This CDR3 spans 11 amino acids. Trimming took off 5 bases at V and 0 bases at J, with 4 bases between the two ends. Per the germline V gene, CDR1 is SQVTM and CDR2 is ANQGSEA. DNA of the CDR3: TGCAGCGTTCAGATGAACACTGAAGCTTTCTTT. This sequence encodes CSVQMNTEAFF.

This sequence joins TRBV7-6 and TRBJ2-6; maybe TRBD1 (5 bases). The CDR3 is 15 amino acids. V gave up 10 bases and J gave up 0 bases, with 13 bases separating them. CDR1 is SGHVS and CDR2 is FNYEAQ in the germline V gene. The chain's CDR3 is CATDSPFSGANVLTF. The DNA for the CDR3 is TGTGCCACCGACAGTCCTTTCTCTGGGGCCAACGTCCTGACTTTC.

The chain's CDR3 is CASSEEGAQGYTF. In DNA form, the CDR3 reads TGTGCCAGCAGTGAAGAGGGGGCGCAAGGCTACACCTTC. The chain couples TRBV2 to TRBJ1-2; 7 bases map to TRBD1. V shed 1 base, J shed 8 bases, and the junction held 4 bases outside the gene matches. The CDR3 has 13 amino acids. Germline V gene sequence: CDR1 SNHLY, CDR2 FYNNEI. Together with reference TRBV2 and TRBJ1-2, the CDR3 gives the full variable domain: EPEVTQTPSHQVTQMGQEVILRCVPISNHLYFYWYRQILGQKVEFLVSFYNNEISEKSEIFDDQFSVERPDGSNFTLKIRSTKLEDSAMYFCASSEEGAQGYTFGSGTRLTVV.

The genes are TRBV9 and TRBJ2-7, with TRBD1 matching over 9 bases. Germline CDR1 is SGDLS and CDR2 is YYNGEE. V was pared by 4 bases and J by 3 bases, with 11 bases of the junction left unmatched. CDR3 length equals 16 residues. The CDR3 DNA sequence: TGTGCCAGCAGCTCCGACCGGGACAGGGACATCTACGAGCAGTACTTC. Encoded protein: CASSSDRDRDIYEQYF.

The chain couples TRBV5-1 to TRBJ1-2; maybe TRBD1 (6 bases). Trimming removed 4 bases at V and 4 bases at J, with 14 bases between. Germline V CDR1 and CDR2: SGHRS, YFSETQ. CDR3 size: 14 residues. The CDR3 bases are TGCGCCAGCAGCCGGACAGAGTCTGGCTATGGCTACACCTTC. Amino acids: CASSRTESGYGYTF.

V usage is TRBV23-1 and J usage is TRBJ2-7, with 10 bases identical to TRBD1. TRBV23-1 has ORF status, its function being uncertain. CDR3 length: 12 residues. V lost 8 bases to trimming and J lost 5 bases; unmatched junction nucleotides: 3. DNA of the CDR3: TGCGCCAGCCGGGGACAGGGGCACGAGCAGTACTTC. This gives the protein CASRGQGHEQYF.

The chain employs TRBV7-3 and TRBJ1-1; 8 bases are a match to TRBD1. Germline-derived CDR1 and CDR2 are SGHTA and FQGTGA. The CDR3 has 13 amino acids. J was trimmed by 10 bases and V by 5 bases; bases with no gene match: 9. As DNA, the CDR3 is TGTGCCAGCAGCCCAGGGGGCGGGGGATCAGCTTTCTTT. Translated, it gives CASSPGGGGSAFF.

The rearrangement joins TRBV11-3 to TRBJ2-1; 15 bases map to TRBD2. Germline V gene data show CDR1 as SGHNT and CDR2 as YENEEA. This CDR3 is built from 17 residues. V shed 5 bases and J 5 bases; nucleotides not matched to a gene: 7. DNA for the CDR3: TGTGCCAGCAGCCCATGGACTAGCGGGGGGGCCAACAATGAGCAGTTCTTC. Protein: CASSPWTSGGANNEQFF.

CDR3 bases: TGTGCCAGCAGCTTGAGGCATAGCGGGGGGGCAGATACGCAGTATTTT. This encodes CASSLRHSGGADTQYF. This chain connects TRBV5-4 to TRBJ2-3; 11 bases map to TRBD2. With V trimmed by 1 base and J by 4 bases, 5 bases remained unmatched. The CDR3 is made up of 16 amino acids. Germline V gene data show CDR1 as SGHNT and CDR2 as YYREEE (reference sequence).

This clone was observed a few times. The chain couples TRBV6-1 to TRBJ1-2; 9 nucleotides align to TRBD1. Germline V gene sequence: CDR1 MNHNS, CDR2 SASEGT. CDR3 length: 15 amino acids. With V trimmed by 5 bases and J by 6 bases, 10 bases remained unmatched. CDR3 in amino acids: CASSFGDRVLDGYTF. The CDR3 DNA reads TGTGCCAGCAGTTTCGGGGACAGGGTACTAGATGGCTACACCTTC.

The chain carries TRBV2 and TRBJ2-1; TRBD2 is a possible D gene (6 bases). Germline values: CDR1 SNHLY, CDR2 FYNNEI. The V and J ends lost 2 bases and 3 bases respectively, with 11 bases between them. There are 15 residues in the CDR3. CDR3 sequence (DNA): TGTGCCAGCAGTGAATCGGGGGTTCTCTACAATGAGCAGTTCTTC. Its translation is CASSESGVLYNEQFF.

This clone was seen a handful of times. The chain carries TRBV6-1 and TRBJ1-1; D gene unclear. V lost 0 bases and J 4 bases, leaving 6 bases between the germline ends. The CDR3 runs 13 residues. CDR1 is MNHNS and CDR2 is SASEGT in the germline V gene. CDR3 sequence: CASSEAPGTEAFF. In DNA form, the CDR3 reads TGTGCCAGCAGTGAAGCGCCGGGCACTGAAGCTTTCTTT.

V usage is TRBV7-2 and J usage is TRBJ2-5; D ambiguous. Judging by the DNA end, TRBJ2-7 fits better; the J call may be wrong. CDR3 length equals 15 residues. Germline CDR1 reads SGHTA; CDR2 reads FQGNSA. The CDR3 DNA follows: TGTGCCAGCAGCTTCGACACAACCCTGGCCTACGAGCAGTACTTC. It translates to CASSFDTTLAYEQYF.

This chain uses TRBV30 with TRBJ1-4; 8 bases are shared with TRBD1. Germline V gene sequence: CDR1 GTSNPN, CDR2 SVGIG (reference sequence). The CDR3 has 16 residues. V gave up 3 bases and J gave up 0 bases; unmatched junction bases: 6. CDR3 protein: CAWRDRVFATNEKLFF. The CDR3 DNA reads TGTGCCTGGAGGGACAGGGTCTTTGCAACTAATGAAAAACTGTTTTTT.

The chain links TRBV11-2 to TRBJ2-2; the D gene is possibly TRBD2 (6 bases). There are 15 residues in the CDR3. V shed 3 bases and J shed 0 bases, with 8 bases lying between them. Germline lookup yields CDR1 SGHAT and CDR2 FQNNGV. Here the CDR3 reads CASSFGGTNTGELFF. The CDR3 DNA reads TGTGCCAGCAGCTTTGGCGGGACGAACACCGGGGAGCTGTTTTTT. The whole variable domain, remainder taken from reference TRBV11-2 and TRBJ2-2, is EAGVAQSPRYKIIEKRQSVAFWCNPISGHATLYWYQQILGQGPKLLIQFQNNGVVDDSQLPKDRFSAERLKGVDSTLKIQPAKLEDSAVYLCASSFGGTNTGELFFGEGSRLTVL.

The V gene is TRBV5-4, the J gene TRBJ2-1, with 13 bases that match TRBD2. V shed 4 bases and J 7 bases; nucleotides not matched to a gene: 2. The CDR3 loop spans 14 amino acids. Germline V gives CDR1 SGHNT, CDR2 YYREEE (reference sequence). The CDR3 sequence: CASSPGLAGNEQFF. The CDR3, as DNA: TGTGCCAGCAGCCCGGGACTAGCGGGGAATGAGCAGTTCTTC.

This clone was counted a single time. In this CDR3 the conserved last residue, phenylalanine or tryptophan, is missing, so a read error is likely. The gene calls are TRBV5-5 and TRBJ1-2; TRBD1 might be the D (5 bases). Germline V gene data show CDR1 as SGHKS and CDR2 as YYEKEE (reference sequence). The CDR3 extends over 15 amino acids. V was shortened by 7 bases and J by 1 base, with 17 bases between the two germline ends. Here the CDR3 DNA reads TGTGCCAGCTTCCTAGGGGCAGGAATTAACTATGGCTACACCGTC. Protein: CASFLGAGINYGYTV.

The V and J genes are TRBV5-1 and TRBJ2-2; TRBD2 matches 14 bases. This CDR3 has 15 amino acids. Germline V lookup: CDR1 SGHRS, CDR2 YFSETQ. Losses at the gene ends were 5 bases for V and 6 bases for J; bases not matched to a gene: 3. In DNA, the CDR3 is TGCGCCAGCAGTCCGACTAGCGGGGGGGCCGGGGAGCTGTTTTTT. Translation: CASSPTSGGAGELFF.

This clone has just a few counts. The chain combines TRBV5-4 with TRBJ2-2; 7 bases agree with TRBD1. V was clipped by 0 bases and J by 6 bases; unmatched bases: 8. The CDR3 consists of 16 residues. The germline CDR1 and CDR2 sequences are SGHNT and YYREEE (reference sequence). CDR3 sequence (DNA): TGTGCCAGCAGCTTGGGCATTGACAGGGTGGCCGGGGAGCTGTTTTTT. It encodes CASSLGIDRVAGELFF.